This T cell receptor (beta chain) was observed in a study of identical twins. Study outcomes and limitations: Cord blood's abundant beta clonotypes had fewer insertions, unlike memory repertoires. Zero-insertion findings could be partly confounded by invariant cells (MAIT and iNKT cells).

In its sample, this clonotype was seen many times. Its antigen is undetermined. CDR3 length: 15 amino acids. CDR1 is SGHRS, CDR2 YFSETQ, per germline. Germline trimming cut 3 bases from V and 1 base from J; bases unmatched to any gene: 2. A universal primer site arose from template switching, and cDNA bore unique molecular identifiers. MiXCR, run by TCRdb on the 5' RACE reads, gives a single entry per CDR3 protein. The sample records more than 400,000 distinct CDR3 sequences, 12% to 15% being singletons. The same data also went into a second study, on yellow fever vaccine responses in identical twins.

This rearrangement joins TRBV5-1 to TRBJ2-1, with TRBD2 matching over 9 bases. The receptor was isolated from a woman aged 18-29 years in good health. Sequencing input: CD4+ T cells sorted from blood. The CDR3 region has the DNA TGCGCCAGCAGCTCTAGCGGGAATTCCTACAATGAGCAGTTCTTC. It translates to CASSSSGNSYNEQFF. Full variable domain (outside the CDR3, taken from reference TRBV5-1 and TRBJ2-1): KAGVTQTPRYLIKTRGQQVTLSCSPISGHRSVSWYQQTPGQGLQFLFEYFSETQRNKGNFPGRFSGRQFSNSRSEMNVSTLELGDSALYLCASSSSGNSYNEQFFGPGTRLTVL.